This entry describes one T cell receptor (beta chain). Its antigen is not known. The protocol was immunoSEQ multiplex PCR, while the TCRdb copy is restricted to in-frame clones and leaves out a portion. The data show around 2.5 million clones, 93% seen once. This CDR3 has 15 amino acids. Germline loops: CDR1 SGHRS, CDR2 YFSETQ. V was cut by 0 bases and J by 7 bases, with 11 bases left in between. The entry originates in a study of shared clonotypes between healthy human individuals. Findings of the study overall: Clonotypes shared by all four sorted-subset donors had higher generation probabilities than non-shared clonotypes.

The specimen was naive CD4+ T cells from PBMCs. Subset denoted: CD45RA+ positively selected. The chain links TRBV5-1 to TRBJ1-6; D is unresolved. This receptor was obtained from a man aged 18 to 35 in good health. Some clones in this sample may be carry-over from other donors' samples. As DNA, the CDR3 is TGCGCCAGCAGCTTGGAGGGAATCCCCAATTCACCCCTCCACTTT. Protein: CASSLEGIPNSPLHF.